The present T cell receptor (beta chain) was sequenced within a study of CD8 T cells in ankylosing spondylitis. Points from the study as a whole: In the blood and synovial fluid of reactive arthritis, some motif variants had been previously reported. Reportedly, significant enrichment of disease-linked clones occurred in matched ankylosing spondylitis synovial fluid.

Per germline, CDR1 DFQATT and CDR2 SNEGSKA (reference sequence). The V and J ends lost 6 bases and 5 bases respectively, with 7 bases between them. The CDR3 runs to 11 residues. TCRdb re-analysed the 5' RACE reads in MiXCR, keeping a single row per CDR3 protein. The sample consists of fewer than 200,000 distinct CDR3 sequences, around a tenth of them appearing once. As to this clonotype: The antigen remains undetermined.

The sample was blood, either unsorted or a sorted T cell fraction (not recorded which). The V gene is TRBV20-1, the J gene TRBJ2-2; D is uncertain. The receptor's source is a female donor with ankylosing spondylitis or in good health (not recorded which). CDR3 DNA sequence: TGCAGTGCGCTTATAACCGGGGAGCTGTTTTTT. Translating it yields CSALITGELFF.